Below are 5 T cell receptor beta chains sequenced from a single sample in a study of shared clonotypes between healthy human individuals. The assay was immunoSEQ multiplex PCR, and TCRdb's table has in-frame clones only and misses some. The sample lists 600,000 to 700,000 clones, around four fifths seen once, with 1.5% to 2% in the top ten. Sequencing input: memory CD4+ T cells sorted from blood. Subset denoted: CD45RA-negative fraction. Receptors originate from a woman in her twenties or thirties in good health.

J is TRBJ2-7 and V is TRBV6-4; 9 bases are a match to TRBD2. The CDR3 covers 16 residues. Unmatched junction bases numbered 6, after V lost 1 base and J lost 2 bases. CDR1 is MRHNA and CDR2 is SNTAGT in the germline V gene. The CDR3 loop is CASSDLGGRAPYEQYF. CDR3 in DNA: TGTGCCAGCAGTGACTTGGGCGGGAGGGCCCCCTACGAGCAGTACTTC.

The gene calls are TRBV28 and TRBJ2-7; D possibly corresponds to TRBD2 (6 bases). Germline lookup yields CDR1 MDHEN and CDR2 SYDVKM. The V end lost 5 bases, the J end lost 2 bases, and 13 bases lay between the germline ends. The CDR3 runs 14 residues. The CDR3 coding sequence is TGTGCCAGCAGTATAACCCCGGGGGCCTACGAGCAGTACTTC. This codes for CASSITPGAYEQYF.

The gene calls are TRBV7-9 and TRBJ2-2; D possibly corresponds to TRBD1 (6 bases). This CDR3 contains 15 residues. V shed 4 bases and J shed 0 bases, with 9 bases lying between them. Germline CDR1 is SEHNR and CDR2 is FQNEAQ (reference sequence). In DNA, the CDR3 is TGTGCCAGCAGCTCACAGGGTGCGAACACCGGGGAGCTGTTTTTT. As protein: CASSSQGANTGELFF.

V usage is TRBV5-5 and J usage is TRBJ1-2; 7 bases match TRBD1. The ends lost 5 bases at V and 4 bases at J; junction bases unmatched: 8. This CDR3 is built from 14 residues. Looked up from germline, CDR1 is SGHKS and CDR2 is YYEKEE (reference sequence). The CDR3 DNA follows: TGTGCCAGCAGTTCCAGGACAGGCGGCTATGGCTACACCTTC. Its protein is CASSSRTGGYGYTF.

The chain is built from TRBV19 and TRBJ1-1; D is undetermined. The CDR3 has 13 amino acids. Per the germline V gene, CDR1 is LNHDA and CDR2 is SQIVND (reference sequence). With 6 bases removed from V and 3 bases from J, the gap between germline ends came to 11 bases. CDR3 region: CASRLHWDTEAFF. For the CDR3, the DNA is TGTGCCAGTAGGCTTCACTGGGACACTGAAGCTTTCTTT. The whole variable domain, remainder taken from reference TRBV19 and TRBJ1-1, is DGGITQSPKYLFRKEGQNVTLSCEQNLNHDAMYWYRQDPGQGLRLIYYSQIVNDFQKGDIAEGYSVSREKKESFPLTVTSAQKNPTAFYLCASRLHWDTEAFFGQGTRLTVV.